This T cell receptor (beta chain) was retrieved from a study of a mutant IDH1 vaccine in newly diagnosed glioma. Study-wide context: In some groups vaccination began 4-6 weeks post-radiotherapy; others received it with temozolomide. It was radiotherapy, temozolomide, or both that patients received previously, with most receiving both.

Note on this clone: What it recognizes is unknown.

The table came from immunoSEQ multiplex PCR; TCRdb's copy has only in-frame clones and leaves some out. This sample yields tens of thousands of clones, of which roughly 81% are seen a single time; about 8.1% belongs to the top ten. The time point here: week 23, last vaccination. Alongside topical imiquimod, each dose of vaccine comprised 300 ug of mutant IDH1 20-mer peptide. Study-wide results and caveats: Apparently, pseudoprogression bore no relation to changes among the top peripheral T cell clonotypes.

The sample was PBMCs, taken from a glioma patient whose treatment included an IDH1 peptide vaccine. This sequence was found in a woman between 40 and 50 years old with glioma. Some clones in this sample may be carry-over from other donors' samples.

Here the CDR3 reads CASSISENEAFF. In DNA, the CDR3 is TGTGCCAGTAGTATATCCGAAAATGAAGCTTTCTTT. The J gene is TRBJ1-1, the V gene TRBV19; D remains unclear. This CDR3 is 12 amino acids long. From germline, CDR1 is LNHDA and CDR2 SQIVND (reference sequence). Trimming took off 2 bases at V and 7 bases at J, with 8 bases between the two ends.